This T cell receptor beta chain appears in the sequencing data of a study of blood T cell repertoires in COVID-19. Across the study: Specimens from acute and convalescent COVID-19 originated in the United States, Italy and Spain. PBMCs, B-cell-depleted T cells, or T cells were the source of the cDNA or gDNA that made up the material.

Original handling: Researchers report that nucleated cell counts were estimated from reference gene primer amplification. TCRdb keeps only in-frame clones here, not all; method: immunoSEQ multiplex PCR. That table gives V, J and clone size, and the DNA gave D and trimming. The data contain about 29,000 clones, approximately 92% of them seen just once; the ten biggest clones take up more than 15%. The TCR originated in an elderly man with acute or convalescent COVID-19. The sequenced sample consisted of peripheral blood.

The CDR3 nucleotides are TGCGCCAGCAGCTTGGCGGCGGGCGGGGGCTACAATGAGCAGTTCTTC. Translating it yields CASSLAAGGGYNEQFF. The rearrangement joins TRBV5-1 to TRBJ2-1; 7 bases fit TRBD2. J was trimmed by 3 bases and V by 0 bases; bases with no gene match: 6. The CDR3 has 16 residues. Germline loops: CDR1 SGHRS, CDR2 YFSETQ.